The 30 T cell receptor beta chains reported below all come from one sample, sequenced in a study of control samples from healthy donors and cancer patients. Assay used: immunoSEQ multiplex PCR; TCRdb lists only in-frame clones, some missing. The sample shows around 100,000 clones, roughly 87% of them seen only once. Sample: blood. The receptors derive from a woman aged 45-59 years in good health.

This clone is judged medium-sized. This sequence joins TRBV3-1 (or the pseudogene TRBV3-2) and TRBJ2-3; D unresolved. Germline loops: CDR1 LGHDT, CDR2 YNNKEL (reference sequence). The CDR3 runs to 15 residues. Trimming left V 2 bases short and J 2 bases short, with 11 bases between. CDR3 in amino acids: CASSQRALYTDTQYF. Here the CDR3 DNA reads TGTGCCAGCAGCCAACGGGCGCTGTACACAGATACGCAGTATTTT.

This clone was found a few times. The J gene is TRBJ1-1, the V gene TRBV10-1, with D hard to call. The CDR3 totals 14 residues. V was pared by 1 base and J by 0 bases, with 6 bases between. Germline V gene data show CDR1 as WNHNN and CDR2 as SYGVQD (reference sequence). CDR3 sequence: CASSELGLNTEAFF. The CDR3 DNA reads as TGCGCCAGCAGTGAGTTGGGCTTGAACACTGAAGCTTTCTTT.

CDR3 residues: CASSPDVRGALDTQYF. In nucleotides, the CDR3 is TGTGCCAGCAGCCCAGACGTCCGGGGGGCCCTAGACACGCAGTATTTT. This chain links TRBV7-3 with TRBJ2-3, with D tentatively TRBD2 (7 bases). Germline V gives CDR1 SGHTA, CDR2 FQGTGA. Trimming left V 5 bases short and J 9 bases short, with 24 bases between. This CDR3 is built from 16 residues.

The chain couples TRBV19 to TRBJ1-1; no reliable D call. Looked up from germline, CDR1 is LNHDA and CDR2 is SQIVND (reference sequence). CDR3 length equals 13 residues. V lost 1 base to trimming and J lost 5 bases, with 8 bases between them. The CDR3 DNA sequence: TGTGCCAGTAGTATAGGAGCGTTTACTGAAGCTTTCTTT. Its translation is CASSIGAFTEAFF.

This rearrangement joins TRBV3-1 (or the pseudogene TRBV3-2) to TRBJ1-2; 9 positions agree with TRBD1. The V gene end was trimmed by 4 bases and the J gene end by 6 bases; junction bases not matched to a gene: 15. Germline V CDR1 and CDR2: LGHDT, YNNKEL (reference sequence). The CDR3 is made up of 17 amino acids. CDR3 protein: CASSLLGLGQGRDGYTF. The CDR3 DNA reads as TGTGCCAGCAGCCTCTTAGGCTTAGGACAGGGGCGGGATGGCTACACCTTC.

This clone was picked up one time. In DNA form, the CDR3 reads TGTGCCAGCAGTTACACCCCCAGCGGGGGTGAGCAGTTCTTC. As protein: CASSYTPSGGEQFF. The chain is built from TRBV6-2 or TRBV6-3 and TRBJ2-1; TRBD2 agrees at 8 bases. The length of the CDR3 is 14 residues. CDR1 is MNHEY and CDR2 is SVGEGT in the germline V gene. J gave up 9 bases and V 2 bases, and 6 bases lay outside the gene matches.

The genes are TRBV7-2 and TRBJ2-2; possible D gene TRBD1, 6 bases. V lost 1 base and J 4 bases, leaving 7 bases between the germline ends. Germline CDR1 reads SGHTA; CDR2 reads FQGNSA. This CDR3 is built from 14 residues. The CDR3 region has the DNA TGTGCCAGCAGCTTAGGGGGGCCCACCGGGGAGCTGTTTTTT. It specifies CASSLGGPTGELFF.

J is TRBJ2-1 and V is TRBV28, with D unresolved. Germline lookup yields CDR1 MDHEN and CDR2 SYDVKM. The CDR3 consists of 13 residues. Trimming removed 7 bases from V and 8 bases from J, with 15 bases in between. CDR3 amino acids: CASTPPDLDEQFF. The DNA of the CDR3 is TGTGCCAGCACCCCCCCTGACTTGGATGAGCAGTTCTTC.

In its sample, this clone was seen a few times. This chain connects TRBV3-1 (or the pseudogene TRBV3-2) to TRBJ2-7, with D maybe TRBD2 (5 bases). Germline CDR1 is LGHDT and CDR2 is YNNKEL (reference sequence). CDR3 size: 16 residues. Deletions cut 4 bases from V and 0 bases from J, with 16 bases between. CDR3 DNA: TGTGCCAGCAGCCCCCCCGGGGATGTGTACTCCTACGAGCAGTACGTC. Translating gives CASSPPGDVYSYEQYV.

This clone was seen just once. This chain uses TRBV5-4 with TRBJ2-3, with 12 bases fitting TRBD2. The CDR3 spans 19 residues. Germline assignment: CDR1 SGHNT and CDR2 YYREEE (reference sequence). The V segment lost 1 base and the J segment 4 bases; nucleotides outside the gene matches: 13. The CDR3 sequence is CASSLRLTSGGPRADTQYF. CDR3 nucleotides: TGTGCCAGCAGCTTGAGACTGACTAGCGGGGGCCCCCGGGCAGATACGCAGTATTTT.

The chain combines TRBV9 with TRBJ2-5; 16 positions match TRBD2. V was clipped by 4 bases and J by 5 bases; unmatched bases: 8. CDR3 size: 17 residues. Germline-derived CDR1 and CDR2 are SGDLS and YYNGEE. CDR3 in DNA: TGTGCCAGCAGCCCCGGGACTAGCGGGGGGGCATTGGAGACCCAGTACTTC. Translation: CASSPGTSGGALETQYF.

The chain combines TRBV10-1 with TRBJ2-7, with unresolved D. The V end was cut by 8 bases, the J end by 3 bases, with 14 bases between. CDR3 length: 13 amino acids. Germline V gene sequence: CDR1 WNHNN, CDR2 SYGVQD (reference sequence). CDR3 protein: CASGVQKSYEQYF. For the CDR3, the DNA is TGCGCCAGCGGCGTACAGAAGAGCTACGAGCAGTACTTC.

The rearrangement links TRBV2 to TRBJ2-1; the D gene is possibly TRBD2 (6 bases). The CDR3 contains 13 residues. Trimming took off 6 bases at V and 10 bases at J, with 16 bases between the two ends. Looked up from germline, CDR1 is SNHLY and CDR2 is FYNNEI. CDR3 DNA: TGTGCCAGCAGGCGGGAAAGTGCTAAAGAGCAGTTCTTC. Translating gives CASRRESAKEQFF.

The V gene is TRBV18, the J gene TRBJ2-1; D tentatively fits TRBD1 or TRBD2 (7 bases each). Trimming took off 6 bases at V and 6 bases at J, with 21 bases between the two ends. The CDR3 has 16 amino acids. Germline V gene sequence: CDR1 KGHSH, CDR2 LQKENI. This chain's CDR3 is CASSQRGQTSVNEQFF. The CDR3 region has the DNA TGTGCCAGCTCCCAGCGGGGACAGACGTCGGTCAATGAGCAGTTCTTC.

CDR3 nucleotides: TGTGCCAGCAGCCAAACCCGGACCAACACTGAAGCTTTCTTT. This gives the protein CASSQTRTNTEAFF. The chain couples TRBV7-2 to TRBJ1-1; D unresolved. Trimming shortened V by 5 bases and J by 2 bases, and 12 bases separated the two germline ends. The length of the CDR3 is 14 residues. Germline-derived CDR1 and CDR2 are SGHTA and FQGNSA. Full variable domain (rest looked up from reference TRBV7-2 and TRBJ1-1): GAGVSQSPSNKVTEKGKDVELRCDPISGHTALYWYRQSLGQGLEFLIYFQGNSAPDKSGLPSDRFSAERTGGSVSTLTIQRTQQEDSAVYLCASSQTRTNTEAFFGQGTRLTVV.

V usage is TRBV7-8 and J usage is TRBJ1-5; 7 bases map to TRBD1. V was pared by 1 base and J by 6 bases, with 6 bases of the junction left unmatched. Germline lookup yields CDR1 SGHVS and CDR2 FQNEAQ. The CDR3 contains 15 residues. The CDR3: CASSLEGAIGQPQHF. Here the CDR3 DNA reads TGTGCCAGCAGCTTAGAGGGGGCTATTGGTCAGCCCCAGCATTTT.

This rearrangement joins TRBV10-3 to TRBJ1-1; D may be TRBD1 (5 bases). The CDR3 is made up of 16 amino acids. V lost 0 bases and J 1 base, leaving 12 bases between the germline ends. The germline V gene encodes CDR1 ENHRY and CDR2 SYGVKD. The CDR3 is CAISESERQWNTEAFF. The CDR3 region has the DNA TGTGCCATCAGTGAGTCTGAGAGACAGTGGAACACTGAAGCTTTCTTT.

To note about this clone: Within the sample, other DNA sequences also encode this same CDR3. As DNA, the CDR3 is TGTGCCAGTCGTCGGGTTGGGGGTCACCAACCCCAGCATTTT. Its protein product is CASRRVGGHQPQHF. The chain uses TRBV19 and TRBJ1-5; D is perhaps TRBD1 (5 bases). CDR3 length: 14 residues. CDR1 is LNHDA, CDR2 SQIVND, per germline (reference sequence). Between the trimmed V and J ends, which lost 8 bases and 10 bases, there was a span of 21 bases.

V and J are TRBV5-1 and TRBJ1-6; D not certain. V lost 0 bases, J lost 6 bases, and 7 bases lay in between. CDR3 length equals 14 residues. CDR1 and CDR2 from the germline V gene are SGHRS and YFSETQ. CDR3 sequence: CASSLVTVNSPLHF. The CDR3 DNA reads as TGCGCCAGCAGCTTGGTCACAGTTAATTCACCCCTCCACTTT.

CDR3 sequence reads: CASSSVGTGGTDTQYF. CDR3 DNA: TGTGCCAGCAGCTCCGTCGGGACAGGGGGCACAGATACGCAGTATTTT. The chain employs TRBV7-9 and TRBJ2-3; 10 nucleotides agree with TRBD1. The V and J ends lost 4 bases and 1 base, in that order; junction bases with no gene match: 5. In germline, CDR1 is SEHNR, CDR2 FQNEAQ (reference sequence). The CDR3 totals 16 residues.

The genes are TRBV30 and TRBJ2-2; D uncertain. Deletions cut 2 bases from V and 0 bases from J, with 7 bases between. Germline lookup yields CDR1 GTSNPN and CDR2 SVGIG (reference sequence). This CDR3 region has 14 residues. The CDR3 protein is CAWSRQANTGELFF. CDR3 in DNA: TGTGCCTGGAGTCGACAAGCGAACACCGGGGAGCTGTTTTTT.

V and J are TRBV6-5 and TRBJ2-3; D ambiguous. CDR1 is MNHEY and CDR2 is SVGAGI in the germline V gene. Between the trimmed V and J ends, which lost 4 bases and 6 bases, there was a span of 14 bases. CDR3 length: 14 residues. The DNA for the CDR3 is TGTGCCAGCAGTTTGGGCAAAGGAGTCGATACGCAGTATTTT. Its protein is CASSLGKGVDTQYF.

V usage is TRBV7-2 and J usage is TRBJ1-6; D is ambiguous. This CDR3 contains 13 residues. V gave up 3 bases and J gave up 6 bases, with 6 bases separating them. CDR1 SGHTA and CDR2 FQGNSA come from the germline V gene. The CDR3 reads CASSFPFNSPLHF. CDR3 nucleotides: TGTGCCAGCAGCTTCCCGTTTAATTCACCCCTCCACTTT.

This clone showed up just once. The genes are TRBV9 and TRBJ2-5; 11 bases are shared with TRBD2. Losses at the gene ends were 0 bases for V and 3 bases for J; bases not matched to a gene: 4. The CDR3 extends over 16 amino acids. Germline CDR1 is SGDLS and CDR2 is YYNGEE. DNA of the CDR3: TGTGCCAGCAGCGTAGCCCCTAGCGGGGGGAAAGAGACCCAGTACTTC. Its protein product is CASSVAPSGGKETQYF.

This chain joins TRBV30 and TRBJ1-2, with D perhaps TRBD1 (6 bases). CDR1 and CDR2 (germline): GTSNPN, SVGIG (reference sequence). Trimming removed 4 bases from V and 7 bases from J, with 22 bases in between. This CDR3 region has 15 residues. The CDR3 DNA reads TGTGCCTGGAACTCCCAGAGGGGGGCCGTAGCTGGCTACACCTTC. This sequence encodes CAWNSQRGAVAGYTF.

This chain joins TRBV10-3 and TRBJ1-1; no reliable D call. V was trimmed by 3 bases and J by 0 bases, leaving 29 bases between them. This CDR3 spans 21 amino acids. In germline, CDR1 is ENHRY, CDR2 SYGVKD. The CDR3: CAISDKLFVANPLIVNTEAFF. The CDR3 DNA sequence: TGTGCCATCAGTGATAAGCTTTTCGTCGCAAACCCATTGATCGTGAACACTGAAGCTTTCTTT.

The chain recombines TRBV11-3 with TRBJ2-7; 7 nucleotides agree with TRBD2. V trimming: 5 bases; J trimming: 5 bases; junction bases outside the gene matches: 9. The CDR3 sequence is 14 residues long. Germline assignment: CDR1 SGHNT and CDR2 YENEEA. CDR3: CASSPGGGQDEQYF. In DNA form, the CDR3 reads TGTGCCAGCAGCCCTGGCGGGGGTCAGGACGAGCAGTACTTC.

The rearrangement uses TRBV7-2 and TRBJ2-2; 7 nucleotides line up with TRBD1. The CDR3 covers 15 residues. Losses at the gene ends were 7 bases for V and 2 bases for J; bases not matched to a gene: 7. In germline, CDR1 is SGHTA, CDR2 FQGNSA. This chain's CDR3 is CASTPGQPNTGELFF. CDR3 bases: TGTGCCAGCACGCCGGGACAGCCAAACACCGGGGAGCTGTTTTTT.

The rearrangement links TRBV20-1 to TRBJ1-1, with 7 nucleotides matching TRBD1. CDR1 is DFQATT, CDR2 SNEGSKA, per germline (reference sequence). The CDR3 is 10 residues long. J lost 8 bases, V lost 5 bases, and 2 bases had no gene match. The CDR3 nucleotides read TGCAGTGCTCGGGACAGCGAAGCTTTCTTT. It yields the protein CSARDSEAFF.

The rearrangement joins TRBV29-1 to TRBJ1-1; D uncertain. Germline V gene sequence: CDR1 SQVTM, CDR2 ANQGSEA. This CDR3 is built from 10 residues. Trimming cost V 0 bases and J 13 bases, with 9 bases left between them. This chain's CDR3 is CSVEEGRGFF. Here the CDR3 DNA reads TGCAGCGTTGAAGAGGGAAGAGGTTTCTTT.